Listed below are T cell receptor beta chains from one sample, sequenced in a study of cytomegalovirus exposure and HLA in healthy donors. Assay used: immunoSEQ multiplex PCR; TCRdb lists only in-frame clones, some missing. This repertoire includes about 55,000 clones. The sample consisted of PBMCs. These receptors came from a woman aged 55 to 70 in good health and CMV-seropositive. Both conserved end residues are part of each CDR3. D genes are given only for firm matches.

D: NA
J: TRBJ1-1
V: TRBV25-1
DNA: TGTGCCAGCAGTGTTCTCACTGAAGCTTTCTTT
CDR3: CASSVLTEAFF

D: NA
J: TRBJ1-5
V: TRBV5-5
DNA: TGTGCCAGCAGCTCGGACAGCTCCAATCAGCCCCAGCATTTT
CDR3: CASSSDSSNQPQHF

D: NA
J: TRBJ1-6
V: TRBV11-3
DNA: TGTGCCAGCAGCTCCGTAGCCTATAATTCACCCCTCCACTTT
CDR3: CASSSVAYNSPLHF

D: TRBD2
J: TRBJ2-1
V: TRBV9
DNA: TGTGCCAGCAGCGTAGGGCGGGGGAACAATGAGCAGTTCTTC
CDR3: CASSVGRGNNEQFF

D: NA
J: TRBJ2-3
V: TRBV4-2
DNA: TGTGCCAGCAGCCCCGACAGAGATACGCAGTATTTT
CDR3: CASSPDRDTQYF

D: TRBD2
J: TRBJ2-7
V: TRBV29-1
DNA: TGCAGCGTCCTCGGACTAGCAGCCACCTACGAGCAGTACTTC
CDR3: CSVLGLAATYEQYF

D: TRBD1
J: TRBJ1-5
V: TRBV6-5
DNA: TGTGCCAGCAGCCGGACAGGGGGCGATCAGCCCCAGCATTTT
CDR3: CASSRTGGDQPQHF

D: NA
J: TRBJ2-7
V: TRBV7-2
DNA: TGTGCCAGCGGGTTCGAGATGGGGCCCTACGAGCAGTACTTC
CDR3: CASGFEMGPYEQYF

D: TRBD1
J: TRBJ1-1
V: TRBV2
DNA: TGTGCCAGCGAGGGACAGGGGGCTTTTGAAGCTTTCTTT
CDR3: CASEGQGAFEAFF

D: NA
J: TRBJ2-7
V: TRBV5-1
DNA: TGCGCCAGCAGCCTAACCGAACAGGGTTTCTACGAGCAGTACTTC
CDR3: CASSLTEQGFYEQYF

D: NA
J: TRBJ2-5
V: TRBV11-3
DNA: TGTGCCAGCAGCGCGACTCGTCCTCAAGAGACCCAGTACTTC
CDR3: CASSATRPQETQYF

D: TRBD2
J: TRBJ2-3
V: TRBV4-1
DNA: TGCGCCAGCAGCCAACTGGCGACTAGCGGGGGGCAGGCAGATACGCAGTATTTT
CDR3: CASSQLATSGGQADTQYF

D: TRBD2
J: TRBJ2-5
V: TRBV19
DNA: TGTGCCAGTAGTATCAATAGCGGGGCCGGTGGGACCCAGTACTTC
CDR3: CASSINSGAGGTQYF

D: TRBD1
J: TRBJ1-2
V: TRBV25-1
DNA: TGTGCCACCTCGCGACAGGGAGACTATGGCTACACCTTC
CDR3: CATSRQGDYGYTF

D: NA
J: TRBJ2-7
V: TRBV5-1
DNA: TGCGCCAGCAGCTTAACAGGGTCTAGCTCCTACGAGCAGTACTTC
CDR3: CASSLTGSSSYEQYF

D: TRBD2
J: TRBJ2-1
V: TRBV28
DNA: TGTGCCAGCAGTTCACTAGCGGGGTATAGCTCCTACAATGAGCAGTTCTTC
CDR3: CASSSLAGYSSYNEQFF

D: NA
J: TRBJ2-7
V: TRBV23-1
DNA: TGCGCCAGCAGTCAATCGCGCAGGGTGTACGCCTACGAGCAGTACTTC
CDR3: CASSQSRRVYAYEQYF

D: NA
J: TRBJ1-4
V: TRBV6-5
DNA: TGTGCCAGCAGTTACCAACAGGGCCCTAATGAAAAACTGTTTTTT
CDR3: CASSYQQGPNEKLFF

D: TRBD1
J: TRBJ1-5
V: TRBV18
DNA: TGTGCCAGCTCACCACGAAACACAGGGGTATATCAGCCCCAGCATTTT
CDR3: CASSPRNTGVYQPQHF

D: NA
J: TRBJ2-5
V: TRBV14
DNA: TGTGCCAGCAGCCATTCGTACCAAGAGACCCAGTACTTC
CDR3: CASSHSYQETQYF

D: NA
J: TRBJ1-4
V: TRBV5-4
DNA: TGTGCCAGCAGCGTGCCCGGACTCACTAATGAAAAACTGTTTTTT
CDR3: CASSVPGLTNEKLFF

D: TRBD1
J: TRBJ1-1
V: TRBV19
DNA: TGTGCCAGTAGTGTACAGGGGGCGAACACTGAAGCTTTCTTT
CDR3: CASSVQGANTEAFF

D: NA
J: TRBJ1-1
V: TRBV4-2
DNA: TGTGCCAGCAGCCAAGCGGACAGACAGAACACTGAAGCTTTCTTT
CDR3: CASSQADRQNTEAFF

D: NA
J: TRBJ1-1
V: TRBV5-1
DNA: TGCGCCAGCAGTCCCGGGGGTACAGCGAACACTGAAGCTTTCTTT
CDR3: CASSPGGTANTEAFF

D: TRBD1
J: TRBJ2-5
V: TRBV9
DNA: TGTGCCAGCAGCCCTACAGGGACAGCGACTTTGGAGACCCAGTACTTC
CDR3: CASSPTGTATLETQYF

D: NA
J: TRBJ1-2
V: TRBV28
DNA: TGTGCCAGCATGCAGGGGAGCAACTATGGCTACACCTTC
CDR3: CASMQGSNYGYTF

D: NA
J: TRBJ2-3
V: TRBV5-6
DNA: TGTGCCAGCACCGGACTCCTTAATACGCAGTATTTT
CDR3: CASTGLLNTQYF

D: NA
J: TRBJ1-1
V: TRBV19
DNA: TGTGCCAGTAGTATAGCCCCCCAGTCCGCCGCCACTGAAGCTTTCTTT
CDR3: CASSIAPQSAATEAFF

D: NA
J: TRBJ1-5
V: TRBV7-2
DNA: TGTGCCAGAAGCCTACAGGGGCCCCAGCATTTT
CDR3: CARSLQGPQHF

D: NA
J: TRBJ1-2
V: TRBV5-1
DNA: TGCGCCAGCAGCCTGGCACAGAACTATGGCTACACCTTC
CDR3: CASSLAQNYGYTF

D: NA
J: TRBJ1-1
V: TRBV4-2
DNA: TGTGCCAGCAGCCAAGATGGGGGGGAAGCTTTCTTT
CDR3: CASSQDGGEAFF

D: NA
J: TRBJ2-1
V: TRBV4-3
DNA: TGCGCCAGCAGCCAAGGAGGGAGCGGTAATGAGCAGTTCTTC
CDR3: CASSQGGSGNEQFF

D: TRBD1
J: TRBJ1-2
V: TRBV5-6
DNA: TGTGCCAGCAGCTTCCCGGACAGGGACTATGGCTACACCTTC
CDR3: CASSFPDRDYGYTF

D: TRBD2
J: TRBJ2-7
V: TRBV2
DNA: TGTGCCAGTACCGAAGGGACTAGAGGCGAGCAGTACTTC
CDR3: CASTEGTRGEQYF

D: NA
J: TRBJ2-2
V: TRBV12-5
DNA: TGTGCTAGTGGTTTGGTCCAGGGGAACACCGGGGAGCTGTTTTTT
CDR3: CASGLVQGNTGELFF

D: NA
J: TRBJ1-1
V: TRBV9
DNA: TGTGCCAGCAGCCACCGGTTTGGGGCGAACACTGAAGCTTTCTTT
CDR3: CASSHRFGANTEAFF

D: TRBD1
J: TRBJ2-7
V: TRBV6-5
DNA: TGTGCCAGCAGTTACGCGACAGGGTCCTACGAGCAGTACTTC
CDR3: CASSYATGSYEQYF

D: TRBD1
J: TRBJ1-2
V: TRBV28
DNA: TGTGCCAGCAGTTTTTGGGCAGGGGGCGTCTATGGCTACACCTTC
CDR3: CASSFWAGGVYGYTF

D: NA
J: TRBJ1-6
V: TRBV5-1
DNA: TGCGCCAGCAGTACGGACAGCTCCTATAATTCCCCCCTCCACTTT
CDR3: CASSTDSSYNSPLHF

D: TRBD1
J: TRBJ2-7
V: TRBV15
DNA: TGTGCCACCAGCAGGGTAACGGCGGGACAGGGGTCCTACGAGCAGTACTTC
CDR3: CATSRVTAGQGSYEQYF

D: NA
J: TRBJ2-3
V: TRBV18
DNA: TGTGCCAGCTCACGATATGGAGGGGCGACAGATACGCAGTATTTT
CDR3: CASSRYGGATDTQYF

D: TRBD1
J: TRBJ1-5
V: TRBV7-9
DNA: TGTGCCAGCAGCTGGGACAGGGGGGTTCAGCCCCAGCATTTT
CDR3: CASSWDRGVQPQHF

D: NA
J: TRBJ1-1
V: TRBV6-1
DNA: TGTGCCAGCACACGGGACACTGAAGCTTTCTTT
CDR3: CASTRDTEAFF

D: TRBD1
J: TRBJ1-1
V: TRBV9
DNA: TGTGCCAGCAGCGTGGGACAGGTGAACACTGAAGCTTTCTTT
CDR3: CASSVGQVNTEAFF

D: NA
J: TRBJ1-1
V: TRBV7-6
DNA: TGTGCCAGCAGCTTATTGGGCAGCGGTGAAGCTTTCTTT
CDR3: CASSLLGSGEAFF

D: TRBD2
J: TRBJ2-3
V: TRBV2
DNA: TGTGCCAGCAGTGAGCTAGCGGGGGGGGCAGATACGCAGTATTTT
CDR3: CASSELAGGADTQYF

D: TRBD2
J: TRBJ2-2
V: TRBV7-8
DNA: TGTGCCAGCAGCTACGTCAGCGGGGGGGCCGGGGAGCTGTTTTTT
CDR3: CASSYVSGGAGELFF

D: TRBD1
J: TRBJ1-2
V: TRBV5-1
DNA: TGCGCCAGCAGCTTGTCCGCCGTCGGACAGGGTTATGGCTACACCTTC
CDR3: CASSLSAVGQGYGYTF

D: TRBD1
J: TRBJ2-1
V: TRBV10-1
DNA: TGCGCCAGCAGTGAAAGTGTGGGGCTGGGACAGGGGCGGCATGAGCAGTTCTTC
CDR3: CASSESVGLGQGRHEQFF

D: NA
J: TRBJ2-7
V: TRBV5-1
DNA: TGCGCCAGCAGCTTCTCAAAATCGGTCTCCTACGAGCAGTACTTC
CDR3: CASSFSKSVSYEQYF

D: TRBD2
J: TRBJ2-1
V: TRBV29-1
DNA: TGCAGCGTTGACCCCAGGGACCCGCGGGGGGTGGGCAATGAGCAGTTCTTC
CDR3: CSVDPRDPRGVGNEQFF

D: TRBD2
J: TRBJ2-3
V: TRBV5-1
DNA: TGCGCCAGCAGCTTGCGGCTAGCGGGGGGGTTGGGCACAGATACGCAGTATTTT
CDR3: CASSLRLAGGLGTDTQYF

D: NA
J: TRBJ2-7
V: TRBV5-1
DNA: TGCGCCAGCAGCCCGACAGGCCTTTCCGCCTACGAGCAGTACTTC
CDR3: CASSPTGLSAYEQYF

D: TRBD1
J: TRBJ2-7
V: TRBV5-1
DNA: TGCGCCAGCAGCTTGGGAGGGACAGGGGGTAACGAGCAGTACTTC
CDR3: CASSLGGTGGNEQYF

D: NA
J: TRBJ1-5
V: TRBV5-7
DNA: TGTGCCAGCAGCCCAAAGCGCAGCCGCAATCAGCCCCAGCATTTT
CDR3: CASSPKRSRNQPQHF

D: NA
J: TRBJ1-6
V: TRBV6-1
DNA: TGTGCCAGCAGTGAATCCGGGGGGGGAGCCTCACCCCTCCACTTT
CDR3: CASSESGGGASPLHF

D: TRBD2
J: TRBJ2-3
V: TRBV6-4
DNA: TGTGCCAGCAGTGGGAGTAGCGGGGGGCCGCAGTATTTT
CDR3: CASSGSSGGPQYF

D: NA
J: TRBJ1-5
V: TRBV28
DNA: TGTGCCAGCAGCCAAACCACAGCTAATCAGCCCCAGCATTTT
CDR3: CASSQTTANQPQHF